This TCR beta chain was captured by sequencing in a study of cytomegalovirus exposure and HLA in healthy donors. Study in general: Across some 400 genotyped donors, 81% landed in the Caucasian-associated ancestry cluster. Notes on the study in general: It was about 150 TCR beta chains that were listed as cytomegalovirus-associated. Further analysis was carried out later, and it showed several of the most significant clusters appearing linked to common viral pathogens. Per a later analysis, HLA-associated TCR beta chains showed more clonal expansion than other, equally common TCR beta chains.

On this clone itself: Its antigen is unknown.

13 Jbeta primers and 60 Vbeta primers were used for the PCR. The table came from immunoSEQ multiplex PCR; TCRdb's copy has only in-frame clones and leaves some out. Of about 110,000 clones listed, around 86% were seen once; the top ten hold approximately 7.2%. The CDR3 runs 15 residues. V lost 4 bases and J lost 0; bases outside the gene matches: 3. Per the germline V gene, CDR1 is SGHRS and CDR2 is YFSETQ. The chain links TRBV5-1 to TRBJ1-4; 7 bases fit TRBD1. Sequenced sample: PBMCs. This TCR was sampled from a man aged 25-45 years in good health and CMV-seropositive. DNA for the CDR3: TGCGCCAGCAGCCAAGGACAGGCAACTAATGAAAAACTGTTTTTT. Its protein is CASSQGQATNEKLFF. The full variable domain, in which reference TRBV5-1 and TRBJ1-4 provide the parts outside the CDR3, is KAGVTQTPRYLIKTRGQQVTLSCSPISGHRSVSWYQQTPGQGLQFLFEYFSETQRNKGNFPGRFSGRQFSNSRSEMNVSTLELGDSALYLCASSQGQATNEKLFFGSGTQLSVL.